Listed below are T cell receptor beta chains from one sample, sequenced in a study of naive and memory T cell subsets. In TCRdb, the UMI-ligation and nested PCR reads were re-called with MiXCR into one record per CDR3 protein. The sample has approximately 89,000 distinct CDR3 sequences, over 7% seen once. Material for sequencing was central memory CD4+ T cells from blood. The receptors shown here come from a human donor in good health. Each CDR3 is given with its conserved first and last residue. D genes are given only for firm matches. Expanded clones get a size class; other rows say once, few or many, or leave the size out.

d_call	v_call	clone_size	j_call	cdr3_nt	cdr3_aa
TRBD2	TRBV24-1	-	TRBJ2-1	TGTGCCACCAGTGGGGGACTAGCGGGAGGGGGTTACAATGAGCAGTTCTTC	CATSGGLAGGGYNEQFF
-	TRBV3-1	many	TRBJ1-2	TGTGCCAGCAGCCTGACGGTTTCCTATGGCTACACCTTC	CASSLTVSYGYTF
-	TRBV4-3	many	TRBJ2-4	TGCGCCAGCAGCCAAGCGACCCCCCGGTCCACCAAAAACATTCAGTACTTC	CASSQATPRSTKNIQYF
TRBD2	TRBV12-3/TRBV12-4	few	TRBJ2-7	TGTGCCAGCAAGCTAGCGGGAGGGAACGAGCAGTACTTC	CASKLAGGNEQYF
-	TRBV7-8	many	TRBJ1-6	TGTGCCAGCCGGGACGGAAGCTCCTATAATTCACCCCTCCACTTT	CASRDGSSYNSPLHF
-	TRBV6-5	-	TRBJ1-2	TGTGCCAGCAGTTACTCCCGGAACTATGGCTACACCTTC	CASSYSRNYGYTF
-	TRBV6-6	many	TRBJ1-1	TGTGCCAGCAGTAGCCAGGGTCTTGAAGCTTTCTTT	CASSSQGLEAFF
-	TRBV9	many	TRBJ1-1	TGTGCCAGCAGCGTAGCCCCCAGCCCCTTGGGCACTGAAGCTTTCTTT	CASSVAPSPLGTEAFF
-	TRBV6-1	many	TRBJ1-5	TGTGCCAGCAGGACGGGCAGACATAGCAATCAGCCCCAGCATTTT	CASRTGRHSNQPQHF
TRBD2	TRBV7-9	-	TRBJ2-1	TGTGCCAGCAGCTCACCCGGGGGTAGCGGGAGTAATGAGCAGTTCTTC	CASSSPGGSGSNEQFF
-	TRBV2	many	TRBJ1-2	TGTGCCAGCAGTGTAACCGGGACAACCTATGGCTACACCTTC	CASSVTGTTYGYTF
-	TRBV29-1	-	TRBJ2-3	TGCAGCGTTGGCGGGGCGCGACGGGAGACAGATACGCAGTATTTT	CSVGGARRETDTQYF
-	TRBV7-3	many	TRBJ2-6	TGTGCCAGCAGCTTATTACAGACCAACGTCCTGACTTTC	CASSLLQTNVLTF
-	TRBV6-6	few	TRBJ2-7	TGTGCCAGCAGTTACCCCGGGACTCCTCCCCACGAGCAGTACTTC	CASSYPGTPPHEQYF
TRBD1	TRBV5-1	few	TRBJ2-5	TGCGCCAGCAGCTTAGAACACAGGGGCGAGACCCAGTACTTC	CASSLEHRGETQYF
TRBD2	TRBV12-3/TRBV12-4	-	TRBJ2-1	TGTGCCAGCAGTCCCCCCGGAGCTAGCGGGAGGAATGAGCAGTTCTTC	CASSPPGASGRNEQFF
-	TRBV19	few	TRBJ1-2	TGTGCCAGTACCACACACTTTGGGGGTCGGCTCTATGGCTACACCTTC	CASTTHFGGRLYGYTF
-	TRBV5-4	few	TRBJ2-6	TGTGCCAGCAGCAACCTAGCGAGCGGGGCCAACGTCCTGACTTTC	CASSNLASGANVLTF
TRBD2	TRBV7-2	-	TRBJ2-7	TGTGCCAGCAGCTCCCCCGCGGGGGTGGGCTACGAGCAGTACTTC	CASSSPAGVGYEQYF
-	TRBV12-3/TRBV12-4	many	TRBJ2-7	TGTGCCAGCAGCCTTGGTGGGGGCCCAAGGTACTTC	CASSLGGGPRYF
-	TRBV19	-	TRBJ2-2	TGTGCCAGTAGTCAGGTTTCGACCGGGGAGCTGTTTTTT	CASSQVSTGELFF
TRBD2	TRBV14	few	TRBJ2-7	TGTGCCAGCAGCCGCGGACTTAGCGGGGCTTACGAGCAGTACTTC	CASSRGLSGAYEQYF
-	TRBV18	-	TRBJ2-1	TGTGCCAGCTCACCTAGCGGATGGAATGAGCAGTTCTTC	CASSPSGWNEQFF
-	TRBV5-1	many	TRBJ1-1	TGCGCCAGCAGCTTGGGGCGGACTACTGAAGCTTTCTTT	CASSLGRTTEAFF
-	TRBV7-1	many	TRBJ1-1	TGTGCCAGCAGCTCCCGGGACTCGAAAGCTTTCTTT	CASSSRDSKAFF
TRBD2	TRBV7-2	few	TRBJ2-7	TGTGCCAGCAGCCGGAGCTGGGGACTAGCCCCCGAGCAGTACTTC	CASSRSWGLAPEQYF
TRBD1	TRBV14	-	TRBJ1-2	TGTGCCAGCAGCCCGGACAGGGGGTTAGCCTACACCTTC	CASSPDRGLAYTF
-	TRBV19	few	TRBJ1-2	TGTGCCAGTAGCCCTCTGGACAGCTATGGCTACACCTTC	CASSPLDSYGYTF
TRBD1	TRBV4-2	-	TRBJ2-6	TGTGCCAGCAGCCAGGTAGCCCCTCTGGAAGACAGGGCCCTCTCTGGGGCCAACGTCCTGACTTTC	CASSQVAPLEDRALSGANVLTF
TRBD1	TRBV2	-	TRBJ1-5	TGTGCCAGCAGGAGGGGGCAGCCTCAGAATAGCAATCAGCCCCAGCATTTT	CASRRGQPQNSNQPQHF
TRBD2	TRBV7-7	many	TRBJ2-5	TGTGCCAGCAGCAGTAGCGGGGGAGTGGCGGAGACCCAGTACTTC	CASSSSGGVAETQYF
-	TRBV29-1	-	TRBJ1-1	TGCAGCGTTGAACAGAGGGATTATGAAGCTTTCTTT	CSVEQRDYEAFF
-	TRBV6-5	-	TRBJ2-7	TGTGCCAGCAGTTACTTTGGGGGCGCAAACTACGAGCAGTACTTC	CASSYFGGANYEQYF
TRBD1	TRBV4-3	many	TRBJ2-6	TGCGCCAGCAGCCAAGACCTTGGGACAGGTTGGGAAAGCTCTGGGGCCAACGTCCTGACTTTC	CASSQDLGTGWESSGANVLTF
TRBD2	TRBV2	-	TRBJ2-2	TGTGCCAGCACCCGGGAGGCCGGGGAGCTGTTTTTT	CASTREAGELFF
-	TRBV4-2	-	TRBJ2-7	TGTGCCAGCAGCCAAGATCTAAGAGGGCAGCGGGCGTACTTC	CASSQDLRGQRAYF
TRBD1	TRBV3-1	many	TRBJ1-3	TGTGCCAGCAAGGGACAGTCTGCTGGAAACACCATATATTTT	CASKGQSAGNTIYF
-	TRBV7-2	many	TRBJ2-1	TGTGCCAGCAGGGATCCGGACTCCGATTCCTCCTACAATGAGCAGTTCTTC	CASRDPDSDSSYNEQFF
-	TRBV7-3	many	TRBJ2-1	TGTGCCAGCAGCGCCGACAAGAGCTCCTACAATGAGCAGTTCTTC	CASSADKSSYNEQFF
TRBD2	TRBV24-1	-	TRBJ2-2	TGTGCCACCGCGGGGGACACCGGGGAGCTGTTTTTT	CATAGDTGELFF
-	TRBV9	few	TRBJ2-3	TGTGCCAGCAGCGTAGGCGGCAACAGGGATACGCAGTATTTT	CASSVGGNRDTQYF
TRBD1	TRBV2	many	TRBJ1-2	TGTGCCAGCACCTCACAGGGGGACTATGGCTACACCTTC	CASTSQGDYGYTF
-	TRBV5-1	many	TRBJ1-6	TGCGCCAGCAGGGCCCGGTCGACAGTCGATAATTCACCCCTCCACTTT	CASRARSTVDNSPLHF
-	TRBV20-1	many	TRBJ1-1	TGCAGTGCTACGACACCTGAACAACTCAGGGAAGCTTTCTTT	CSATTPEQLREAFF
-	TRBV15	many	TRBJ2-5	TGTGCCACCAGCAGAGCGGCTCGGGAGGAGACCCAGTACTTC	CATSRAAREETQYF